The clone carrying this T cell receptor (beta chain) appeared a few times. The antigen is undetermined. 5'RACE primed from the constant segment yielded TCR alpha and TCR beta cDNA libraries bearing sample barcodes and UMIs. TCRdb itself ran the 5' RACE reads through MiXCR, one entry per CDR3 protein. The sample shows around 82,000 distinct CDR3 sequences, around 13% of them seen only once. This sample is drawn from a study of T-cell memory formation after mild COVID-19. Study context: TCR clusters were mostly donor specific. General observations from the study: Pre-infection memory carried some responding clones, suggesting that cross-reactive memory joined. Later expanders leaned CD4+, whereas clones that contracted between day 15 and 85 were balanced CD4/CD8.

The V and J ends lost 5 bases and 0 bases respectively, with 11 bases between them. The germline V gene encodes CDR1 MNHNY and CDR2 SVGAGI (reference sequence). The CDR3 has 15 residues. This chain joins TRBV6-6 and TRBJ2-4; D gene uncertain. The sequence came from a man aged 18 to 29 who had mild COVID-19 (a few samples of this study predate the infection). Cell type and time point are not known. Sequences were obtained from PBMCs or a T cell subset sorted from them (not recorded which). The CDR3 loop reads CASSTFSLAKNIQYF. In nucleotides, the CDR3 is TGTGCCAGCAGTACGTTTTCACTAGCCAAAAACATTCAGTACTTC.